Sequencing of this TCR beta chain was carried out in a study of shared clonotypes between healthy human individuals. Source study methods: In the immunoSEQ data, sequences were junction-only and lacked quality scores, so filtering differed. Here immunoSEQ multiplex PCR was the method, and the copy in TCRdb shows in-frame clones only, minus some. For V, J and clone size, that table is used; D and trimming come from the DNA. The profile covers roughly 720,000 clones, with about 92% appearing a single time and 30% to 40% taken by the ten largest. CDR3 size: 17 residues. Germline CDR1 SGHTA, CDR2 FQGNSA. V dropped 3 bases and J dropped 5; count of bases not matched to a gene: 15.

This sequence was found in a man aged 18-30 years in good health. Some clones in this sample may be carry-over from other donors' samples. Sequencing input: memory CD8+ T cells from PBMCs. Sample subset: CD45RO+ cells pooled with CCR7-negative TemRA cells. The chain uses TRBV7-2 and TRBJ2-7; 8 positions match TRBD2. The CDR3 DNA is TGTGCCAGCAGCTTCCCAGCAAGCGGGAGTATAAGCCACGAGCAGTACTTC. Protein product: CASSFPASGSISHEQYF.